This passage covers 20 T cell receptor beta chains from one sample sequenced in a study of shared clonotypes between healthy human individuals (dated by TCRdb to 2018 to 2021). The method behind the library was the immunoSEQ multiplex PCR assay. This immuneACCESS table, as held by TCRdb, lists in-frame sequences with V and J called but not all clones. Of the missing ones, under half trace to an unresolved V gene in checked studies; the others have no known cause. A total of approximately 2.4 million clones appear in this sample, 90% to 97% of them only once. The ten largest account for 0.1% to 0.15% of the sample. The sequencing sample was made of naive CD4+ T cells sorted from blood. Sample cell subset or site, as interpreted from the label and publication: CD45RA+ positively selected. These receptors originate from a man in his late teens or twenties in good health.

The V call is TRBV5-1, the J call TRBJ2-5; 10 bases match TRBD2. This CDR3 region has 16 residues. Germline lookup yields CDR1 SGHRS and CDR2 YFSETQ. The trim removed 0 bases at V and 9 bases at J, leaving 11 bases unmatched. This CDR3 is CASSLATAGGLGAQYF. The DNA for the CDR3 is TGCGCCAGCAGCTTGGCCACAGCGGGAGGGCTAGGGGCCCAGTACTTC. Supplemented by reference TRBV5-1 and TRBJ2-5, the full variable domain reads KAGVTQTPRYLIKTRGQQVTLSCSPISGHRSVSWYQQTPGQGLQFLFEYFSETQRNKGNFPGRFSGRQFSNSRSEMNVSTLELGDSALYLCASSLATAGGLGAQYFGPGTRLLVL.

Remarks on this clone: Different DNA sequences within this sample yield the same CDR3. The chain combines TRBV7-9 with TRBJ2-2, with D uncertain. Trimming cost V 1 base and J 0 bases, with 6 bases left between them. The CDR3 consists of 15 residues. Germline CDR1 SEHNR, CDR2 FQNEAQ (reference sequence). CDR3 sequence: CASSLGQPNTGELFF. In nucleotides, the CDR3 is TGTGCCAGCAGCTTAGGGCAGCCGAACACCGGGGAGCTGTTTTTT.

For this clone: At one end, the junction sequence differs from germline, possibly due to a read error. Different DNA sequences within this sample yield the same CDR3. The rearrangement links TRBV7-7 to TRBJ1-3; D remains unclear. CDR3 size: 13 residues. Germline V CDR1 and CDR2: SSHAT, FNYEAQ (reference sequence). The CDR3 nucleotides read TGTGCTAGCAGCTTAGATTCTGGAAACACCATATATTTT. Translated, it gives CASSLDSGNTIYF. Complete variable domain (other parts from reference TRBV7-7 and TRBJ1-3): GAGVSQSPRYKVTKRGQDVTLRCDPISSHATLYWYQQALGQGPEFLTYFNYEAQPDKSGLPSDRFSAERPEGSISTLTIQRTEQRDSAMYRCASSLDSGNTIYFGEGSWLTVV.

The genes are TRBV5-4 and TRBJ2-7; D remains unclear. The CDR3 consists of 13 residues. Germline assignment: CDR1 SGHNT and CDR2 YYREEE (reference sequence). V lost 0 bases to trimming and J lost 3 bases, with 7 bases between them. The CDR3 DNA reads TGTGCCAGCAGCTTGGACACAAACTACGAGCAGTACTTC. This translates into CASSLDTNYEQYF.

V is TRBV10-1 and J is TRBJ2-1; D gene uncertain. The CDR3 totals 11 residues. Germline CDR1 is WNHNN and CDR2 is SYGVQD (reference sequence). Trimming removed 4 bases from V and 6 bases from J, with 4 bases in between. CDR3 sequence reads: CASSVSNEQFF. The CDR3 DNA reads as TGCGCCAGCAGTGTTTCCAATGAGCAGTTCTTC.

V is TRBV7-9 and J is TRBJ2-3, with TRBD2 identical over 9 bases. The CDR3 totals 19 residues. Germline V gives CDR1 SEHNR, CDR2 FQNEAQ (reference sequence). The V segment lost 1 base and the J segment 2 bases; nucleotides outside the gene matches: 13. Here the CDR3 reads CASSLGTSGRRLDTDTQYF. The CDR3 DNA is TGTGCCAGCAGCTTAGGTACAAGCGGGAGGCGTCTAGACACAGATACGCAGTATTTT. The entire variable domain, with the rest obtained from reference TRBV7-9 and TRBJ2-3, is as follows: DTGVSQNPRHKITKRGQNVTFRCDPISEHNRLYWYRQTLGQGPEFLTYFQNEAQLEKSRLLSDRFSAERPKGSFSTLEIQRTEQGDSAMYLCASSLGTSGRRLDTDTQYFGPGTRLTVL.

The chain uses TRBV21-1 and TRBJ1-2; TRBD1 is the table's D call and was not checked against the DNA. TRBV21-1 is a recognized pseudogene. This CDR3 has 16 residues. The CDR3 here is CASSKAWDRGKYGYTF. CDR3 bases: TGTGCCAGCAGCAAAGCTTGGGACAGGGGTAAATATGGCTACACCTTC.

The chain combines TRBV15 with TRBJ2-3; unclear D gene. The CDR3 loop spans 15 amino acids. Germline lookup yields CDR1 LNHNV and CDR2 YYDKDF (reference sequence). V was clipped by 1 base and J by 4 bases, with 12 bases between them. The CDR3 region is CATSRVGSLADTQYF. The CDR3 DNA reads as TGTGCCACCAGCAGAGTAGGGTCCCTCGCAGATACGCAGTATTTT.

The chain has TRBV7-9 and TRBJ2-7; D assignment may be TRBD1 or TRBD2 (5 bases each). Trimming pared 5 bases from V and 3 bases from J, leaving 17 bases between. The germline V gene has CDR1 SEHNR and CDR2 FQNEAQ (reference sequence). The CDR3 is made up of 15 amino acids. DNA for the CDR3: TGTGCCAGCAGCCCCAAGGCGTCGAGGGGCTACGAGCAGTACTTC. Translating it yields CASSPKASRGYEQYF.

The chain employs TRBV2 and TRBJ2-3; D remains unclear. The CDR3 extends over 11 amino acids. V was pared by 8 bases and J by 5 bases, with 8 bases between. Germline assignment: CDR1 SNHLY and CDR2 FYNNEI. The CDR3 reads CASLQVDTQYF. CDR3 DNA: TGTGCCAGCTTGCAAGTAGATACGCAGTATTTT.

V and J are TRBV28 and TRBJ2-2, with a tentative D call TRBD2 (5 bases). Germline assignment: CDR1 MDHEN and CDR2 SYDVKM. This CDR3 spans 17 amino acids. The V end was cut by 6 bases, the J end by 4 bases, with 21 bases between. The CDR3 here is CASSYRAPGFTTGELFF. The DNA for the CDR3 is TGTGCCAGCAGCTATCGAGCACCGGGGTTTACCACCGGGGAGCTGTTTTTT.

This chain joins TRBV15 and TRBJ2-1; TRBD2 aligns across 15 bases. Germline values: CDR1 LNHNV, CDR2 YYDKDF (reference sequence). Trimming at V came to 0 bases and at J to 7 bases, leaving 1 base not matched to a gene. The CDR3 spans 16 residues. The CDR3 DNA reads TGTGCCACCAGCAGAGAAGGACTAGCGGGAGGGAATGAGCAGTTCTTC. Translation: CATSREGLAGGNEQFF.

This rearrangement joins TRBV19 to TRBJ2-2; 8 bases line up with TRBD1. After removal of 10 bases from V and 8 bases from J, the junction contained 9 bases not matched to a gene. Germline V CDR1 and CDR2: LNHDA, SQIVND (reference sequence). This CDR3 contains 13 residues. Here the CDR3 reads CATPGQVVGELFF. The CDR3 DNA reads as TGTGCCACCCCGGGACAGGTGGTAGGGGAGCTGTTTTTT.

Comments on this clone: The same CDR3 arises from other DNA sequences in this sample as well. The chain is built from TRBV5-1 and TRBJ1-4; the D gene is possibly TRBD1 (5 bases). Germline V lookup: CDR1 SGHRS, CDR2 YFSETQ. CDR3 length: 14 amino acids. Trimming stripped 0 bases from V and 8 bases from J, with 11 bases between. CDR3 DNA: TGCGCCAGCAGCTTGGGAGGGGCTGGGGAAAAACTGTTTTTT. Its translation is CASSLGGAGEKLFF.

V is TRBV6-6 and J is TRBJ2-1; TRBD2 agrees at 8 bases. The CDR3 consists of 16 residues. CDR1 MNHNY and CDR2 SVGAGI come from the germline V gene (reference sequence). V was clipped by 2 bases and J by 5 bases; unmatched bases: 8. The CDR3 spells CASSYLPGGVNNEQFF. The CDR3 nucleotides are TGTGCCAGCAGTTACCTTCCGGGAGGGGTCAACAATGAGCAGTTCTTC.

The genes are TRBV7-8 and TRBJ1-1; 9 nucleotides line up with TRBD1. V was clipped by 5 bases and J by 7 bases; unmatched bases: 11. This CDR3 comprises 15 residues. CDR1 is SGHVS, CDR2 FQNEAQ, per germline. The CDR3 DNA follows: TGTGCCAGCAGCCGAATGGGACAGGGCGTCAGTGAAGCTTTCTTT. Protein product: CASSRMGQGVSEAFF.

This rearrangement joins TRBV5-4 to TRBJ2-2; 10 bases are shared with TRBD2. This CDR3 is 16 amino acids long. Germline V gene data show CDR1 as SGHNT and CDR2 as YYREEE (reference sequence). After removal of 4 bases from V and 4 bases from J, the junction contained 7 bases not matched to a gene. Here the CDR3 reads CASSLGLAVTTGELFF. CDR3 DNA: TGTGCCAGCAGCCTCGGACTAGCGGTAACCACCGGGGAGCTGTTTTTT.

This rearrangement joins TRBV27 to TRBJ1-4; tentative D call: TRBD1 (5 bases). Germline V lookup: CDR1 MNHEY, CDR2 SMNVEV (reference sequence). Between the trimmed V and J ends, which lost 4 bases and 4 bases, there was a span of 10 bases. The CDR3 totals 14 residues. CDR3 bases: TGTGCCAGCAGTTCCAGGGCAAGTAATGAAAAACTGTTTTTT. Translated, it gives CASSSRASNEKLFF.

This clone has only one observation. V usage is TRBV6-5 and J usage is TRBJ2-5; 7 nucleotides agree with TRBD2. With V trimmed by 6 bases and J by 5 bases, 12 bases remained unmatched. Germline-derived CDR1 and CDR2 are MNHEY and SVGAGI. The CDR3 runs 15 residues. The CDR3 DNA sequence: TGTGCCAGCAGGGGAACGGGGGGAGGACGGGAGACCCAGTACTTC. Amino acids: CASRGTGGGRETQYF.

CDR3 in amino acids: CASSPNPIGEGGQPQHF. CDR3 bases: TGTGCCAGCAGCCCGAACCCGATCGGGGAGGGAGGACAGCCCCAGCATTTT. The rearrangement joins TRBV7-9 to TRBJ1-5; D is unresolved. Germline V CDR1 and CDR2: SEHNR, FQNEAQ (reference sequence). There are 17 residues in the CDR3. The V gene lost 5 bases and the J gene lost 7 bases, with 24 bases spanning the gap.